This paragraph reports one TCR beta chain. This record comes from a study of T cell changes during pregnancy in multiple sclerosis. Germline lookup yields CDR1 LGHNA and CDR2 YSLEER. The CDR3 is 18 residues long. The V end lost 0 bases, the J end lost 2 bases, and 20 bases lay between the germline ends. The table came from immunoSEQ multiplex PCR; TCRdb's copy has only in-frame clones and leaves some out. This sample has some 70,000 clones, with about 90% found just once. Specimen: peripheral blood, collected in the second trimester of pregnancy. The chain couples TRBV4-3 to TRBJ2-7; the D gene is possibly TRBD2 (5 bases). The source is a female donor with multiple sclerosis, enrolled in a pregnancy study. CDR3: CASSQEVFGVGNTYEQYF. As DNA, the CDR3 is TGCGCCAGCAGCCAAGAAGTATTCGGTGTCGGGAATACCTACGAGCAGTACTTC.